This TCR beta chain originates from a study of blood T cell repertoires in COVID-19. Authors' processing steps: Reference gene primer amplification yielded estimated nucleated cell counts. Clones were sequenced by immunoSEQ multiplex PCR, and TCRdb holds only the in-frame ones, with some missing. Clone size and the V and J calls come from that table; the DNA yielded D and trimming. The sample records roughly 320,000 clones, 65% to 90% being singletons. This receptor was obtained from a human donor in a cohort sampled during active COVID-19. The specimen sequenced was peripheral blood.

The CDR3 spells CASSFPGVYGYTF. DNA for the CDR3: TGTGCCAGCAGCTTCCCGGGGGTCTATGGCTACACCTTC. The chain has TRBV5-5 and TRBJ1-2, with D tentatively TRBD1 (5 bases). The V gene's germline CDR1 is SGHKS and CDR2 YYEKEE (reference sequence). Deletions cut 2 bases from V and 4 bases from J, with 9 bases between. This CDR3 comprises 13 residues.